These 7 T cell receptor beta chains share one sample of origin, sequenced in a study of blood T cell repertoires in COVID-19. Using immunoSEQ multiplex PCR, the repertoire was profiled, and TCRdb retains in-frame clones only, with some absent. The table records about 44,000 clones, roughly 84% of them present only once. Sequencing was performed on peripheral blood. The origin of the receptors is a woman between 65 and 79 years old with acute or convalescent COVID-19.

This CDR3 reads CASSLWVGLAGANEQFF. The CDR3 bases are TGTGCCAGCAGCTTATGGGTCGGACTAGCGGGAGCCAATGAGCAGTTCTTC. The rearrangement joins TRBV7-2 to TRBJ2-1; 13 bases agree with TRBD2. The CDR3 runs 17 residues. Trimming removed 2 bases from V and 6 bases from J; junction bases left unmatched: 7. The V gene's germline CDR1 is SGHTA and CDR2 FQGNSA.

The chain links TRBV27 to TRBJ2-1; TRBD2 matches 14 bases. After removal of 5 bases from V and 7 bases from J, the junction contained 22 bases not matched to a gene. CDR3 size: 21 residues. Germline V gives CDR1 MNHEY, CDR2 SMNVEV (reference sequence). CDR3 sequence (DNA): TGTGCCAGCAGTCCAACTCTCGGGACTAGCGGGAGAGGTGGAACTAGAAATGAGCAGTTCTTC. It encodes CASSPTLGTSGRGGTRNEQFF.

The CDR3 region is CASGGTMKETQYF. CDR3 nucleotides: TGTGCTAGTGGTGGTACAATGAAAGAGACCCAGTACTTC. This chain uses TRBV12-5 with TRBJ2-5; D unresolved. CDR1 is LGHNT, CDR2 FRNRAP, per germline. The CDR3 loop spans 13 amino acids. The V and J ends lost 5 bases and 3 bases respectively, with 10 bases between them.

The genes are TRBV28 and TRBJ1-3, with 8 bases fitting TRBD1. V shed 2 bases and J 7 bases; nucleotides not matched to a gene: 7. The CDR3 is 15 residues long. CDR1 is MDHEN, CDR2 SYDVKM, per germline. The CDR3 DNA reads TGTGCCAGCAGTTTAATCAGGGGGCAAAGGAACACCATATATTTT. It encodes CASSLIRGQRNTIYF.

The chain recombines TRBV11-3 with TRBJ2-2; TRBD2 matches 8 bases. J was trimmed by 4 bases and V by 5 bases; bases with no gene match: 12. Looked up from germline, CDR1 is SGHNT and CDR2 is YENEEA. CDR3 size: 17 residues. Here the CDR3 reads CASSPSGGRKPTGELFF. CDR3 nucleotide sequence: TGTGCCAGCAGCCCAAGTGGCGGGAGGAAACCCACCGGGGAGCTGTTTTTT.

This chain joins TRBV4-2 and TRBJ2-7; D call uncertain. V lost 2 bases to trimming and J lost 3 bases, with 5 bases between them. CDR3 length: 12 amino acids. Germline loops: CDR1 LGHNA, CDR2 YNFKEQ. DNA for the CDR3: TGTGCCAGCAGCCAATTCCTCTACGAGCAGTACTTC. It is translated as CASSQFLYEQYF.

The CDR3 nucleotides read TGTGCCAGCAGCCCGGTCGGGACAGGGAAAGAGACCCAGTACTTC. Protein sequence: CASSPVGTGKETQYF. This chain links TRBV5-4 with TRBJ2-5; TRBD1 aligns across 9 bases. The V and J ends lost 4 bases and 3 bases, in that order; junction bases with no gene match: 7. Germline CDR1 is SGHNT and CDR2 is YYREEE (reference sequence). The CDR3 runs to 15 residues.